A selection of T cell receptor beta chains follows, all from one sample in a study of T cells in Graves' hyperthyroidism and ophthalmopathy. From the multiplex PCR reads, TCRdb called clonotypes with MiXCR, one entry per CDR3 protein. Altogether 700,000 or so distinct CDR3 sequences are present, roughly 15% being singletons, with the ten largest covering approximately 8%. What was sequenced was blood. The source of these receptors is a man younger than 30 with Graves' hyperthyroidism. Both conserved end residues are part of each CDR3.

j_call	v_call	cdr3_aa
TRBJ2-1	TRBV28	CASSLGSGVGNEQFF
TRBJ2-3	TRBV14	CATTVGPTDTQYF
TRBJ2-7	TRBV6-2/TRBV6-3	CASSYSVRGLTSYEQYF
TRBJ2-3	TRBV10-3	CAIGTEGARWYF
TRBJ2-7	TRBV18	CASSPRGLNEQYF
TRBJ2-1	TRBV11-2	CASSLTTRRELADNEQFF
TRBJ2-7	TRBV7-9	CASSSALAGSYEQYF
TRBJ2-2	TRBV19	CASTRGDIAGELFF
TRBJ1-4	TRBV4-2	CASSQEGTGYGKLFF
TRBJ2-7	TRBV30	CAWSRDRGRGEQYF
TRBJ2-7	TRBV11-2	CASTTYSGVSYEQYF
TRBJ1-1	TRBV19	CASSIVAAYTEAFF
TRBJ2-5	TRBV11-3	CASRELGGTQYF
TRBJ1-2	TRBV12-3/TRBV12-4	CASSPRLTANYGYTF
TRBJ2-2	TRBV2	CASSSYRATVGTGELFF
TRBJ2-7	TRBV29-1	CSAKRERSEQYF
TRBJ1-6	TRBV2	CASSFGDRRYSPLHF
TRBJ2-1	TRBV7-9	CASIRRVNNEQFF